These 30 T cell receptor beta chains originate from one sample sequenced in a study of CD8+ T cells in alopecia areata. RNA was extracted and reverse transcribed into cDNA as the sequencing template. Repertoires were generated with immunoSEQ multiplex PCR, while TCRdb's copy carries only in-frame clones and drops some. This sample has over 150,000 clones; roughly three fifths occur once, and the top ten carry around 5%. Material for sequencing was CD8+ T cells sorted from blood. Receptor source: a human donor in good health.

The table lists this clone with a few counts. V is TRBV29-1 and J is TRBJ2-2; D gene uncertain. In germline, CDR1 is SQVTM, CDR2 ANQGSEA. Trimming left V 5 bases short and J 1 base short, with 8 bases between. The CDR3 runs 13 residues. CDR3 DNA sequence: TGCAGCGTTAGGATAGGGAACACCGGGGAGCTGTTTTTT. This translates into CSVRIGNTGELFF.

This clone was counted between two and nine times. The CDR3, as DNA: TGCGCCAGCAGCACCGGACAGGGGACAGATACGCAGTATTTT. It encodes CASSTGQGTDTQYF. The J gene is TRBJ2-3, the V gene TRBV5-1; TRBD1 aligns across 9 bases. V lost 4 bases to trimming and J lost 3 bases; unmatched junction nucleotides: 3. The CDR3 length is 14 residues. Per the germline V gene, CDR1 is SGHRS and CDR2 is YFSETQ.

The chain joins TRBV29-1 to TRBJ1-2; maybe TRBD1 (6 bases). Per germline, CDR1 SQVTM and CDR2 ANQGSEA. The ends were cut back, 6 bases at V and 12 bases at J, with 17 bases in the middle. The CDR3 runs 11 residues. CDR3 bases: TGCAGCGTCCTCACGAGGGGGGTGGACACCTTC. It is translated as CSVLTRGVDTF.

The genes are TRBV30 and TRBJ2-7; 10 bases align to TRBD2. With 3 bases clipped from V and 2 bases from J, the junction kept 10 bases outside the gene matches. Germline CDR1 and CDR2: GTSNPN and SVGIG (reference sequence). This CDR3 is 16 amino acids long. CDR3 bases: TGTGCCTGGAGAGGGACTAGCGATCGGAGTCCCTACGAGCAGTACTTC. Its protein product is CAWRGTSDRSPYEQYF.

The chain carries TRBV7-9 and TRBJ1-5; a possible D gene is TRBD1 (5 bases). The CDR3 covers 13 residues. V was trimmed by 3 bases and J by 5 bases, leaving 8 bases between them. Germline CDR1 and CDR2: SEHNR and FQNEAQ (reference sequence). Here the CDR3 DNA reads TGTGCCAGCAGCTTCAGGGAGGATCAGCCCCAGCATTTT. The encoded protein is CASSFREDQPQHF.

This chain uses TRBV29-1 with TRBJ2-7; 7 bases align to TRBD1. The CDR3 is 13 amino acids. J was trimmed by 0 bases and V by 5 bases; bases with no gene match: 4. The germline gives CDR1 SQVTM, CDR2 ANQGSEA. CDR3 in DNA: TGCAGCGTTCCCGGGACAGACTCCTACGAGCAGTACTTC. It is translated as CSVPGTDSYEQYF.

The chain is built from TRBV30 and TRBJ2-1; a weak D match, TRBD2 (5 bases). Germline CDR1 reads GTSNPN; CDR2 reads SVGIG (reference sequence). CDR3 length equals 13 residues. The V and J ends lost 7 bases and 5 bases respectively, with 15 bases between them. This chain's CDR3 is CALQNGIHNEQFF. Here the CDR3 DNA reads TGTGCCTTACAAAACGGGATTCACAATGAGCAGTTCTTC.

This clone was seen more than once but under ten times. The chain uses TRBV7-9 and TRBJ2-7; D unclear. The V gene lost 5 bases and the J gene lost 5 bases, with 7 bases spanning the gap. This CDR3 region has 11 residues. Per the germline V gene, CDR1 is SEHNR and CDR2 is FQNEAQ (reference sequence). The CDR3 sequence: CASSVGNEQYF. DNA for the CDR3: TGTGCCAGCAGCGTGGGTAACGAGCAGTACTTC.

The chain links TRBV20-1 to TRBJ1-2; D remains ambiguous. CDR1 and CDR2 (germline): DFQATT, SNEGSKA (reference sequence). V was trimmed by 6 bases and J by 7 bases, leaving 6 bases between them. The CDR3 sequence is 9 residues long. The CDR3, as DNA: TGCAGTGCGAGTGGTGGCTACACCTTC. Translation gives CSASGGYTF.

J is TRBJ1-5 and V is TRBV4-1, with D possibly TRBD1 on 6 matching bases. This CDR3 contains 16 residues. Germline CDR1 MGHRA, CDR2 YSYEKL. V lost 1 base, J lost 7 bases, and 17 bases lay in between. In DNA form, the CDR3 reads TGCGCCAGCAGCCAAGCGGAACAGGGCGGCGGACAGCCCCAGCATTTT. This encodes CASSQAEQGGGQPQHF.

The rearrangement links TRBV13 to TRBJ2-5; D tentatively reads TRBD1 or TRBD2 (5 bases each). V was shortened by 5 bases and J by 2 bases, with 15 bases between the two germline ends. The CDR3 runs to 15 residues. The germline V gene has CDR1 PRHDT and CDR2 FYEKMQ (reference sequence). This chain's CDR3 is CASSHGASLQETQYF. CDR3 coding DNA: TGTGCCAGCAGCCACGGGGCCTCACTACAAGAGACCCAGTACTTC.

This chain joins TRBV7-9 and TRBJ1-2, with unresolved D. The CDR3 spans 12 residues. Germline V gene sequence: CDR1 SEHNR, CDR2 FQNEAQ (reference sequence). Trimming took off 4 bases at V and 8 bases at J, with 11 bases between the two ends. CDR3 sequence reads: CASSSQVPGYTF. DNA for the CDR3: TGTGCCAGCAGCTCCCAGGTTCCGGGCTACACCTTC.

This clone came up a few times. The gene calls are TRBV5-6 and TRBJ1-5; TRBD1 might be the D (6 bases). The CDR3 extends over 15 amino acids. Trimming left V 2 bases short and J 3 bases short, with 12 bases between. From germline, CDR1 is SGHDT and CDR2 YYEEEE. CDR3 sequence reads: CASSLFRDTNQPQHF. CDR3 DNA sequence: TGTGCCAGCAGCTTATTCCGGGACACCAATCAGCCCCAGCATTTT.

This clone has more than one count but fewer than ten. The chain employs TRBV29-1 and TRBJ1-1, with 9 bases aligning to TRBD1. V shed 0 bases, J shed 8 bases, and the junction held 1 base outside the gene matches. Germline V gene lookup returns CDR1 SQVTM and CDR2 ANQGSEA. The CDR3 is made up of 12 amino acids. CDR3 in amino acids: CSVEEQGAEAFF. The CDR3, as DNA: TGCAGCGTTGAAGAACAGGGGGCCGAAGCTTTCTTT.

This clone occurred a few times. The rearrangement uses TRBV9 and TRBJ2-5; a possible D gene is TRBD2 (6 bases). Germline assignment: CDR1 SGDLS and CDR2 YYNGEE. The CDR3 extends over 17 amino acids. The V end lost 0 bases, the J end lost 5 bases, and 20 bases lay between the germline ends. The CDR3 sequence: CASSVEIGRGRGETQYF. The CDR3 DNA reads TGTGCCAGCAGCGTAGAAATCGGAAGGGGTCGGGGGGAGACCCAGTACTTC.

This sequence joins TRBV29-1 and TRBJ1-1, with 7 bases matching TRBD1. The J segment lost 6 bases and the V segment lost 7 bases, leaving 5 bases of the junction unmatched. Germline CDR1 and CDR2: SQVTM and ANQGSEA. The CDR3 covers 11 residues. The CDR3 DNA is TGCAGCGGTCGGACAGGCCCTGAAGCTTTCTTT. Protein sequence: CSGRTGPEAFF. Variable domain in full (rest from reference TRBV29-1 and TRBJ1-1): SAVISQKPSRDICQRGTSLTIQCQVDSQVTMMFWYRQQPGQSLTLIATANQGSEATYESGFVIDKFPISRPNLTFSTLTVSNMSPEDSSIYLCSGRTGPEAFFGQGTRLTVV.

As concerns this clone: Other DNA sequences within the sample encode an identical CDR3. V usage is TRBV13 and J usage is TRBJ1-1; TRBD1 might be the D (5 bases). Germline-derived CDR1 and CDR2 are PRHDT and FYEKMQ (reference sequence). This CDR3 has 13 residues. Between the trimmed V and J ends, which lost 3 bases and 1 base, there was a span of 6 bases. In DNA form, the CDR3 reads TGTGCCAGCAGCTTGGGGCCGAACACTGAAGCTTTCTTT. As protein: CASSLGPNTEAFF.

The chain is built from TRBV19 and TRBJ2-1, with 8 bases aligning to TRBD1. Germline V lookup: CDR1 LNHDA, CDR2 SQIVND (reference sequence). V lost 0 bases, J lost 3 bases, and 10 bases stayed unmatched. The CDR3 runs to 18 residues. CDR3 loop: CASSIEWVGTGYYNEQFF. DNA of the CDR3: TGTGCCAGTAGTATAGAGTGGGTAGGGACAGGATACTACAATGAGCAGTTCTTC.

A single count supports this clone. The rearrangement links TRBV4-1 to TRBJ2-1; no firm D call. Germline V gives CDR1 MGHRA, CDR2 YSYEKL. CDR3 length equals 15 residues. V lost 1 base and J 6 bases, leaving 13 bases between the germline ends. The CDR3 region is CASSQGRAPSNEQFF. For the CDR3, the DNA is TGCGCCAGCAGCCAAGGTAGGGCCCCGTCCAATGAGCAGTTCTTC.

The CDR3 reads CASSPGTGLVGYTF. The CDR3, as DNA: TGCGCCAGCAGCCCCGGGACAGGACTTGTTGGCTACACCTTC. The chain is built from TRBV5-1 and TRBJ1-2; 8 bases map to TRBD1. Trimming at V came to 4 bases and at J to 7 bases, leaving 9 bases not matched to a gene. The CDR3 covers 14 residues. Germline loops: CDR1 SGHRS, CDR2 YFSETQ.

This clone was seen only a few times. The genes are TRBV19 and TRBJ1-1; no clear D gene. This CDR3 has 11 amino acids. Trimming stripped 11 bases from V and 2 bases from J, with 9 bases between. Per germline, CDR1 LNHDA and CDR2 SQIVND (reference sequence). CDR3 sequence (DNA): TGTGCCGTCAGCGGTAACACTGAAGCTTTCTTT. Translated: CAVSGNTEAFF.

This chain joins TRBV18 and TRBJ2-7; 9 bases line up with TRBD2. This CDR3 has 14 amino acids. Germline V gives CDR1 KGHSH, CDR2 LQKENI. Germline trimming cut 3 bases from V and 4 bases from J; bases unmatched to any gene: 4. Here the CDR3 reads CASSPGSGGYEQYF. The CDR3 region has the DNA TGTGCCAGCTCACCCGGTAGCGGGGGTTACGAGCAGTACTTC.

As for this clone: A junction boundary mismatches the germline segment, possibly from a read error. The chain recombines TRBV15 with TRBJ1-5; D unresolved. The CDR3 contains 14 residues. Germline CDR1 reads LNHNV; CDR2 reads YYDKDF (reference sequence). This CDR3 reads CATSSRYGEQLQHF. In DNA, the CDR3 is TGTGCCACCAGCAGCCGTTACGGGGAACAGCTCCAGCATTTT.

This rearrangement joins TRBV6-5 to TRBJ1-1; D may be TRBD1 (5 bases). This CDR3 is 15 amino acids long. CDR1 and CDR2 (germline): MNHEY, SVGAGI. V was shortened by 0 bases and J by 4 bases, with 12 bases between the two germline ends. The CDR3 DNA reads TGTGCCAGCAGTTACTCTCGGGGACGGAGCACTGAAGCTTTCTTT. Translating gives CASSYSRGRSTEAFF.

The V gene is TRBV5-6, the J gene TRBJ1-2, with a tentative D call TRBD1 (5 bases). The ends were cut back, 0 bases at V and 7 bases at J, with 10 bases in the middle. This CDR3 contains 13 residues. Germline-derived CDR1 and CDR2 are SGHDT and YYEEEE. CDR3 sequence: CASSLGTTGGYTF. CDR3 sequence (DNA): TGTGCCAGCAGCTTGGGGACCACAGGTGGCTACACCTTC.

The V call is TRBV2, the J call TRBJ2-1; D is perhaps TRBD1 (6 bases). V gave up 4 bases and J gave up 8 bases, with 12 bases separating them. The CDR3 length is 13 residues. Germline V gene sequence: CDR1 SNHLY, CDR2 FYNNEI. Here the CDR3 reads CASSGTVWDEQFF. CDR3 in DNA: TGTGCCAGCAGTGGGACAGTTTGGGATGAGCAGTTCTTC.

V is TRBV4-1 and J is TRBJ1-4; D might be TRBD1 (5 bases). Germline V gene sequence: CDR1 MGHRA, CDR2 YSYEKL. V was shortened by 2 bases and J by 8 bases, with 12 bases between the two germline ends. The CDR3 is 14 amino acids. Here the CDR3 reads CASSQQGFREKLFF. As DNA, the CDR3 is TGCGCCAGCAGCCAACAGGGTTTTCGGGAAAAACTGTTTTTT.

The rearrangement joins TRBV27 to TRBJ1-6; no clear D gene. V was clipped by 6 bases and J by 0 bases, with 6 bases between them. CDR1 is MNHEY, CDR2 SMNVEV, per germline (reference sequence). The CDR3 contains 14 residues. For the CDR3, the DNA is TGTGCCAGCAGGGAAAGCTCCTATAATTCACCCCTCCACTTT. It yields the protein CASRESSYNSPLHF.

The chain has TRBV27 and TRBJ2-5; D is possibly TRBD1 (6 bases). The germline CDR1 and CDR2 sequences are MNHEY and SMNVEV (reference sequence). Trimming took off 6 bases at V and 0 bases at J, with 17 bases between the two ends. This CDR3 comprises 16 residues. The CDR3, as DNA: TGTGCCAGCAGCCCACAACCGGACAGCCACCAAGAGACCCAGTACTTC. Translated, it gives CASSPQPDSHQETQYF.

In its sample, this clone was seen a few times. The chain combines TRBV4-1 with TRBJ2-2, with 7 bases aligning to TRBD1. The CDR3 sequence is 17 residues long. From germline, CDR1 is MGHRA and CDR2 YSYEKL. V lost 4 bases and J lost 1; bases outside the gene matches: 9. CDR3 sequence: CASSPLLQGKNTGELFF. CDR3 nucleotide sequence: TGCGCCAGCAGCCCTCTCCTACAGGGGAAGAACACCGGGGAGCTGTTTTTT.